These T cell receptor beta chains were read from a single sample in a study of blood T cell repertoires in COVID-19. TCRdb's table, derived via immunoSEQ multiplex PCR, lists solely in-frame clones and lacks some. Counted here are 100,000 to 120,000 clones, approximately 90% occurring once; the ten biggest clones make up 3.3%. The specimen sequenced was peripheral blood. These TCRs come from a woman aged 50 to 60 with acute or convalescent COVID-19. Each CDR3 is given with its conserved first and last residue. The D gene is left open where the match is weak. Expanded clones are given a class, and other clones once, few, many or no size at all.

>TRBV6-5|TRBJ2-3|-|-
TGTGCCAGCAGTTTCCAGGCGGGCGGCACAGATACGCAGTATTTT
CASSFQAGGTDTQYF
>TRBV7-7|TRBJ2-2|-|TRBD2
TGTGCCAGCAGCCCCGGGGGGACCGGGGAGCTGTTTTTT
CASSPGGTGELFF
>TRBV3-1/TRBV3-2|TRBJ2-7|-|TRBD1
TGTGCCAGCAGCCCTTGGACAGGGGGCTACGAGCAGTACTTC
CASSPWTGGYEQYF
>TRBV14|TRBJ1-6|once|-
TGTGCCAGCAGCCAAGATTACTTTAATTCACCCCTCCACTTT
CASSQDYFNSPLHF
>TRBV5-1|TRBJ2-1|-|-
TGCGCCAGCAGCTCGATAGCGGCAAGCTCCTACAATGAGCAGTTCTTC
CASSSIAASSYNEQFF
>TRBV19|TRBJ1-5|-|TRBD1
TGTGCCAGTAGTAGACAGGGGGCTCAAAGCAATCAGCCCCAGCATTTT
CASSRQGAQSNQPQHF
>TRBV11-2|TRBJ1-3|-|TRBD1
TGTGCCAGCAGCTTAGACCCGGGACAGTTCTCTGGAAACACCATATATTTT
CASSLDPGQFSGNTIYF
>TRBV20-1|TRBJ2-1|-|TRBD2
TGCAGTGCTAGTTTAGGGCGGGGGAATGAGCAGTTCTTC
CSASLGRGNEQFF
>TRBV5-6|TRBJ1-5|-|-
TGTGCCAGCAGCTCCTTGTGGTCAGACAGAGACAATCAGCCCCAGCATTTT
CASSSLWSDRDNQPQHF
>TRBV19|TRBJ1-1|-|TRBD1
TGTGCCAGTAGTGTGGGACAGGGGGCCGCTGAAGCTTTCTTT
CASSVGQGAAEAFF
>TRBV6-5|TRBJ2-2|-|-
TGTGCCAGCACCCTAGTCACCGGGGAGCTGTTTTTT
CASTLVTGELFF
>TRBV19|TRBJ1-2|-|-
TGTGCCAGTAGTATACAGGGGAACTATGGCTACACCTTC
CASSIQGNYGYTF
>TRBV21-1|TRBJ2-4|-|-
TGTGCCAGCAGCAAAGCGCCAGGGACTAGCGGACTCATAGCCAAAAACATTCAGTACTTC
CASSKAPGTSGLIAKNIQYF
>TRBV3-1/TRBV3-2|TRBJ1-6|-|TRBD1
TGTGCCAGCAGCCTGGGACAGACGAATTCACCCCTCCACTTT
CASSLGQTNSPLHF
>TRBV6-5|TRBJ2-7|-|-
TGTGCCAGCAGCCTAGAGGGCCCGAGGTACGAGCAGTACTTC
CASSLEGPRYEQYF
>TRBV4-1|TRBJ2-1|once|-
TGCGCCAGCAGCCAAGAGAGGTTCCCCTACAATGAGCAGTTCTTC
CASSQERFPYNEQFF
>TRBV18|TRBJ1-2|once|TRBD1
TGTGCCAGCTCACCAGATCTGTCAGGGACAGGGGGCTTGAGTGGCTACACCTTC
CASSPDLSGTGGLSGYTF
>TRBV21-1|TRBJ1-5|-|-
TGTGCCAGCAGCAGACGACAGGGGGTATATGCAAAAAGCAATCAGCCCCAGCATTTT
CASSRRQGVYAKSNQPQHF
>TRBV3-1/TRBV3-2|TRBJ2-2|-|-
TGTGCCAGCAGCCAAGATAAGGCTAGGAGTCCCTCCGGGGAGCTGTTTTTT
CASSQDKARSPSGELFF
>TRBV5-1|TRBJ2-1|-|-
TGCGCCAGCAGCTTGAATGTTATGGGAGGTCGATCCTACAATGAGCAGTTCTTC
CASSLNVMGGRSYNEQFF
>TRBV9|TRBJ2-7|-|TRBD2
TGTGCCAGCAGCGTAGACACCCTGGGACTATACGAGCAGTACTTC
CASSVDTLGLYEQYF
>TRBV19|TRBJ2-5|-|-
TGTGCCAGTAGTATAGATCATGGCAGGGTGGAGACCCAGTACTTC
CASSIDHGRVETQYF
>TRBV30|TRBJ1-6|-|TRBD1
TGTGCCTGGGGACCGGGACAGATTAATTCACCCCTCCACTTT
CAWGPGQINSPLHF
>TRBV7-9|TRBJ1-1|-|-
TGTGCCAGCAGCTCGTCGGACAGATACCTGAACACTGAAGCTTTCTTT
CASSSSDRYLNTEAFF
>TRBV19|TRBJ1-1|-|-
TGTGCCAGTACCCGTTGGGGGAGGGCGAACACTGAAGCTTTCTTT
CASTRWGRANTEAFF
>TRBV9|TRBJ2-1|-|-
TGTGCCAGCTCGCACGGGGGCAATGAGCAGTTCTTC
CASSHGGNEQFF
>TRBV5-1|TRBJ2-5|-|TRBD2
TGCGCCAGCAGCCCCTTGGGGGGGATCCAGACCCAGTACTTC
CASSPLGGIQTQYF
>TRBV7-8|TRBJ1-5|-|TRBD1
TGTGCCAGCAGCTTAGCAGACAGGGGGAGCAATCAGCCCCAGCATTTT
CASSLADRGSNQPQHF
>TRBV7-9|TRBJ2-1|-|-
TGTGCCAGCAGCTTCCCAGGAGGACGAGAGATTGAGCAGTTCTTC
CASSFPGGREIEQFF
>TRBV18|TRBJ2-3|-|TRBD1
TGTGCCAGCTCTCTTTGGGGACAGGGCGGCACAGATACGCAGTATTTT
CASSLWGQGGTDTQYF
>TRBV28|TRBJ1-5|few|-
TGTGCCAGCAGCCTGGGAGGGAGCAATCAGCCCCAGCATTTT
CASSLGGSNQPQHF
>TRBV13|TRBJ2-5|-|TRBD2
TGTGCCAGCAGCTTAGCTAGCGGGAGGGCCCAAGAGACCCAGTACTTC
CASSLASGRAQETQYF
>TRBV28|TRBJ1-4|-|TRBD1
TGTGCCAGCAGCCAGAGTGGGACAGGGCGGGAAAAACTGTTTTTT
CASSQSGTGREKLFF
>TRBV27|TRBJ2-5|-|-
TGTGCCAGCAGTACCAGGGCCCTCCAAGAGACCCAGTACTTC
CASSTRALQETQYF
>TRBV5-1|TRBJ2-2|-|-
TGCGCCAGCAGCTTGGATGGAGCCGGGGAGCTGTTTTTT
CASSLDGAGELFF
>TRBV30|TRBJ1-1|-|-
TGTGCCTGGAGTAGTCAGGACACTGAAGCTTTCTTT
CAWSSQDTEAFF
>TRBV27|TRBJ2-1|few|TRBD2
TGTGCCAGTACGGGACTAGCGGGAGGGCCTTACATGAATGAGCAGTTCTTC
CASTGLAGGPYMNEQFF
>TRBV7-2|TRBJ2-7|-|TRBD2
TGTGCCAGCAGCCCCGAGAGGATAGCGGGAGTTGGCGAGCAGTACTTC
CASSPERIAGVGEQYF
>TRBV12-3/TRBV12-4|TRBJ1-5|-|-
TGTGCCAGCAGTACTCCGGGGACAACGCCCCAGCATTTT
CASSTPGTTPQHF
>TRBV6-5|TRBJ1-2|few|-
TGTGCCAGCAGTTCCCCCCTAGGGGCTTATGGCTACACCTTC
CASSSPLGAYGYTF
>TRBV4-2|TRBJ2-1|once|TRBD2
TGTGCCAGCAGCCAAGAGGGGACTACCACCTACAATGAGCAGTTCTTC
CASSQEGTTTYNEQFF
>TRBV3-1/TRBV3-2|TRBJ2-7|-|-
TGTGCCAGCAGCCAGACAGATTACGAGCAGTACTTC
CASSQTDYEQYF
>TRBV24-1|TRBJ2-1|-|-
TGTGCCACCAGTGATTCCCCCAACAAACGCTACAATGAGCAGTTCTTC
CATSDSPNKRYNEQFF
>TRBV11-1|TRBJ1-2|-|-
TGTGCCAGCAGCACGCGACAGGACTATGGCTACACCTTC
CASSTRQDYGYTF
>TRBV19|TRBJ2-7|-|-
TGTGCCAGTAGTATGTCGGTGCCATACGAGCAGTACTTC
CASSMSVPYEQYF
>TRBV3-1/TRBV3-2|TRBJ2-4|-|-
TGTGCCAGCAGCCTACTCAGCGGGGCCAAAAACATTCAGTACTTC
CASSLLSGAKNIQYF
>TRBV5-6|TRBJ2-1|-|-
TGTGCCAGCAGCTTGGGTAGTTACAATGAGCAGTTCTTC
CASSLGSYNEQFF
>TRBV4-1|TRBJ1-5|-|TRBD1
TGCGCCAGCAGCCAAGTAGGCGTGACAGGGAAAAATCAGCCCCAGCATTTT
CASSQVGVTGKNQPQHF
>TRBV9|TRBJ1-3|-|-
TGTGCCAGCAGCTACGACGGGACTGGAAACACCATATATTTT
CASSYDGTGNTIYF
>TRBV5-6|TRBJ1-1|once|-
TGTGCCAGCAGCCCGAAAGACAGTTGGAACACTGAAGCTTTCTTT
CASSPKDSWNTEAFF
>TRBV19|TRBJ1-4|-|-
TGTGCCAGTAGCGAACGTCCGGGCAGGATGATGGCGGGACTGTTTTTT
CASSERPGRMMAGLFF
>TRBV15|TRBJ2-7|-|-
TGTGCCACCAGCAGAGATAGGCCGGCGGAGAGCTACGAGCAGTACTTC
CATSRDRPAESYEQYF